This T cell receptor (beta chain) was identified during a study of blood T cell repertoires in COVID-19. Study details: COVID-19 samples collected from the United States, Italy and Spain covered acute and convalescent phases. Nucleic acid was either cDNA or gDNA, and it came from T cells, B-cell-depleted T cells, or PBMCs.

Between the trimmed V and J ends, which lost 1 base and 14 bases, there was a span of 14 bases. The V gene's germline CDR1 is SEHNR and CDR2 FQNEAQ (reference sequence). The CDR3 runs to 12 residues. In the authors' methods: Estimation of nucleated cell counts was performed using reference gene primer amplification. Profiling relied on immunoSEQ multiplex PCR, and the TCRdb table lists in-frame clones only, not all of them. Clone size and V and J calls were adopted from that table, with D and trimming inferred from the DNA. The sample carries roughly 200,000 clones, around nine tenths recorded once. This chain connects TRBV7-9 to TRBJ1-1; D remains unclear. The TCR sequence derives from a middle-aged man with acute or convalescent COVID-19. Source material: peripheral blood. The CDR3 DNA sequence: TGTGCCAGCAGCTTAGGTAAAAACAGTCAATTCTTT. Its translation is CASSLGKNSQFF.